The 25 T cell receptor beta chains below come from one sample, sequenced in a study of CXCR3-negative and CXCR3-positive naive CD8 T cells. The study, taken as a whole, reports: CXCR3-positive naive cells had TRB CDR3s that were more hydrophobic than CXCR3-negative naive cells had.

These receptors lack a known antigen. The libraries of TRB cDNA were constructed through 5' RACE using UMI labels. TCRdb reprocessed the 5' RACE reads, keeping one entry per CDR3 protein, no DNA. The specimen's table records roughly 130,000 distinct CDR3 sequences. Source material: naive CXCR3+ CD8+ T cells from blood. Stated subset: CD45RO-CCR7+CD27+CD95- naive CD8+ T cells expressing CXCR3 (TNR3+). These receptor sequences come from a human donor in good health. Some clones in this sample may be carry-over from other donors' samples.

V is TRBV15 and J is TRBJ1-1. The CDR3 totals 14 residues. Germline CDR1 LNHNV, CDR2 YYDKDF (reference sequence). This chain's CDR3 is CATSRDRAEIRAFF.

The chain recombines TRBV21-1 with TRBJ2-1; the TCRdb D gene call, TRBD2, has no DNA to confirm it. TRBV21-1 is a known pseudogene. The CDR3 totals 15 residues. CDR3 sequence reads: CASSKDPSGNNEQFF.

CDR3 in amino acids: CASSQGGGGPERPNTEAFF. The chain combines TRBV4-3 with TRBJ1-1. CDR3 length: 19 residues. The germline V gene encodes CDR1 LGHNA and CDR2 YSLEER.

This chain uses TRBV11-2 with TRBJ2-1; TCRdb lists TRBD2, though no DNA is available to test this call. Germline-derived CDR1 and CDR2 are SGHAT and FQNNGV. The CDR3 is 15 amino acids. CDR3 protein: CASSLGAGGGRAQSF.

The chain recombines TRBV7-6 with TRBJ2-7; TCRdb reports TRBD1, a call that lacks DNA to check it against. Germline-derived CDR1 and CDR2 are SGHVS and FNYEAQ. This CDR3 spans 15 amino acids. The CDR3 sequence is CASSLEVGDGSEQYF.

V and J are TRBV12-3 or TRBV12-4 and TRBJ2-5; TCRdb indicates TRBD1, and absent DNA this call remains unverified. This CDR3 region has 15 residues. CDR3 region: CASSTQGAGQETQYF.

The V call is TRBV28, the J call TRBJ2-1; TCRdb calls TRBD2, which cannot be checked without DNA. Per germline, CDR1 MDHEN and CDR2 SYDVKM. The CDR3 is 18 residues long. The CDR3 here is CASSQGFFLAVTYNEQFF. Looking up the rest from reference TRBV28 and TRBJ2-1 gives the full variable domain: DVKVTQSSRYLVKRTGEKVFLECVQDMDHENMFWYRQDPGLGLRLIYFSYDVKMKEKGDIPEGYSVSREKKERFSLILESASTNQTSMYLCASSQGFFLAVTYNEQFFGPGTRLTVL.

The chain is built from TRBV28 and TRBJ2-5; TCRdb designates TRBD1, a call that cannot be tested without DNA. This CDR3 is 16 amino acids long. CDR1 and CDR2 from the germline V gene are MDHEN and SYDVKM. The CDR3 loop reads CASSSPGRRDKETQYF.

CDR3 loop: CASTGPPGQGDEKLFF. This chain joins TRBV2 and TRBJ1-4; with no DNA, the TCRdb D assignment of TRBD1 cannot be verified. The CDR3 has 16 amino acids. The germline gives CDR1 SNHLY, CDR2 FYNNEI.

The chain employs TRBV20-1 and TRBJ2-3; TCRdb calls TRBD1, which cannot be checked without DNA. The CDR3 has 13 amino acids. Germline CDR1 is DFQATT and CDR2 is SNEGSKA (reference sequence). CDR3 in amino acids: CSADDQGTHTQYF.

The chain combines TRBV7-9 with TRBJ1-1; TCRdb's D call, TRBD1, is unchecked because there is no DNA. CDR3 length: 15 amino acids. Looked up from germline, CDR1 is SEHNR and CDR2 is FQNEAQ (reference sequence). The CDR3: CAGSLPGAMNTEAFF.

This chain connects TRBV7-8 to TRBJ1-4; there is no DNA to check the TCRdb D call of TRBD1. The CDR3 runs to 17 residues. CDR1 and CDR2 (germline): SGHVS, FQNEAQ. CDR3 sequence reads: CASSPGVGGSANGKLFF.

V usage is TRBV7-6 and J usage is TRBJ2-1. Germline V gene lookup returns CDR1 SGHVS and CDR2 FNYEAQ. The CDR3 runs to 15 residues. The CDR3 loop reads CASSSNRAQYNEQFF.

The rearrangement uses TRBV6-5 and TRBJ2-5; the D gene TCRdb calls, TRBD1, cannot be checked with no DNA. Per the germline V gene, CDR1 is MNHEY and CDR2 is SVGAGI. The CDR3 is made up of 15 amino acids. The CDR3 reads CASSYSYRAEETQYF.

The chain's CDR3 is CASSFISGGGETQYF. V gene TRBV12-3 or TRBV12-4 combines with J gene TRBJ2-5; TCRdb lists TRBD2, though no DNA is available to test this call. The CDR3 spans 15 residues.

CDR3: CASRMGQVSSYEQYF. The chain combines TRBV2 with TRBJ2-7; no DNA is available, so the TRBD1 call from TCRdb remains unchecked. Germline V lookup: CDR1 SNHLY, CDR2 FYNNEI. This CDR3 region has 15 residues.

The gene calls are TRBV2 and TRBJ2-1; TCRdb's D gene call, TRBD2, goes unchecked for lack of DNA. The CDR3 extends over 15 amino acids. Per the germline V gene, CDR1 is SNHLY and CDR2 is FYNNEI. The CDR3 here is CASSENLAGWGEQFF.

The chain combines TRBV7-9 with TRBJ2-4; TCRdb designates TRBD1, a call that cannot be tested without DNA. This CDR3 has 12 amino acids. In germline, CDR1 is SEHNR, CDR2 FQNEAQ (reference sequence). The CDR3 protein is CASRGAGNIQYF.

The rearrangement uses TRBV10-3 and TRBJ2-1. From germline, CDR1 is ENHRY and CDR2 SYGVKD. This CDR3 has 15 residues. CDR3 sequence reads: CAISEFKSVLHEQFF.

The CDR3 sequence: CAISDQGMTYEQYF. The rearrangement uses TRBV10-3 and TRBJ2-7; without DNA, the TCRdb call of TRBD1 cannot be checked. In germline, CDR1 is ENHRY, CDR2 SYGVKD. The CDR3 contains 14 residues.

The chain joins TRBV29-1 to TRBJ1-1. The CDR3 covers 12 residues. Per germline, CDR1 SQVTM and CDR2 ANQGSEA. The chain's CDR3 is CSVEGRYNEAFF.

The chain couples TRBV6-2 or TRBV6-3 to TRBJ1-2; TCRdb calls TRBD1, which cannot be checked without DNA. The CDR3 is 17 residues long. Germline-derived CDR1 and CDR2 are MNHEY and SVGEGT. CDR3 sequence reads: CASSGRDLITAYYGYTF.

The chain combines TRBV5-5 with TRBJ2-7. This CDR3 has 12 residues. Per the germline V gene, CDR1 is SGHKS and CDR2 is YYEKEE (reference sequence). CDR3 amino acids: CASSPTRERKYF.

This sequence joins TRBV29-1 and TRBJ2-2; without DNA, the TCRdb call of TRBD1 cannot be checked. Germline V gene data show CDR1 as SQVTM and CDR2 as ANQGSEA. This CDR3 has 13 residues. CDR3 loop: CSVGQGNTGELFF.

The chain links TRBV19 to TRBJ2-1. Per germline, CDR1 LNHDA and CDR2 SQIVND (reference sequence). CDR3 length: 16 residues. The CDR3 here is CASSPTLYPSYNEQFF.